These 11 T cell receptor beta chains were all obtained from the same sample, sequenced in a study of blood T cell repertoires in COVID-19. Assay: immunoSEQ multiplex PCR; the TCRdb copy retains only in-frame clones and omits some. The sample records 240,000 or so clones, over 80% being singletons. Material for sequencing was peripheral blood. The source is a man aged 30-40 years who had recovered from COVID-19.

The rearrangement joins TRBV7-3 to TRBJ2-7; the D is unclear. Germline lookup yields CDR1 SGHTA and CDR2 FQGTGA. V lost 1 base, J lost 4 bases, and 8 bases lay in between. The CDR3 sequence is 13 residues long. The CDR3: CASSLNIGYEQYV. The CDR3, as DNA: TGTGCCAGCAGCTTAAACATCGGGTACGAGCAGTACGTC.

This chain links TRBV14 with TRBJ1-4; possibly TRBD1 for D (5 bases). V was clipped by 0 bases and J by 0 bases, with 8 bases between them. The CDR3 is made up of 16 amino acids. From germline, CDR1 is SGHDN and CDR2 FVKESK. CDR3 sequence: CASSQDQGSTNEKLFF. The CDR3, as DNA: TGTGCCAGCAGCCAAGATCAGGGATCAACTAATGAAAAACTGTTTTTT.

The CDR3 region is CASSDRTSGGAGAFF. The CDR3 nucleotides are TGTGCCAGCAGTGACCGGACTAGCGGGGGGGCCGGGGCGTTCTTC. The rearrangement joins TRBV6-4 to TRBJ2-1; 15 bases match TRBD2. V was pared by 2 bases and J by 15 bases, with 8 bases of the junction left unmatched. In germline, CDR1 is MRHNA, CDR2 SNTAGT. CDR3 length: 15 amino acids.

The V and J genes are TRBV19 and TRBJ1-5; no clear D gene. CDR1 and CDR2 (germline): LNHDA, SQIVND (reference sequence). V was clipped by 3 bases and J by 7 bases, with 10 bases between them. The CDR3 has 13 residues. The DNA for the CDR3 is TGTGCCAGTAGTATGCAGGTTGGGCAGCCCCAGCATTTT. This translates into CASSMQVGQPQHF.

In DNA form, the CDR3 reads TGTGCCAGCAGGCCTCTTCAGGGGGCAAACACTGAAGCTTTCTTT. Amino acid sequence: CASRPLQGANTEAFF. The chain carries TRBV27 and TRBJ1-1; 8 bases match TRBD1. CDR3 length: 15 amino acids. Trimming at V came to 6 bases and at J to 2 bases, leaving 8 bases not matched to a gene. CDR1 MNHEY and CDR2 SMNVEV come from the germline V gene (reference sequence).

This clone was counted between two and nine times. The rearrangement links TRBV2 to TRBJ2-2; 9 nucleotides align to TRBD2. Germline trimming cut 8 bases from V and 5 bases from J; bases unmatched to any gene: 15. The V gene's germline CDR1 is SNHLY and CDR2 FYNNEI. The CDR3 sequence is 17 residues long. This CDR3 reads CASAPPPGGGGTGELFF. The DNA of the CDR3 is TGTGCCAGCGCCCCTCCGCCGGGCGGGGGGGGGACCGGGGAGCTGTTTTTT.

This chain connects TRBV6-5 to TRBJ2-7; 10 bases agree with TRBD1. The CDR3 spans 14 residues. Germline CDR1 reads MNHEY; CDR2 reads SVGAGI. Unmatched junction bases numbered 7, after V lost 6 bases and J lost 5 bases. This chain's CDR3 is CASSADRGPHEQYF. CDR3 sequence (DNA): TGTGCCAGCAGCGCTGACAGGGGGCCCCACGAGCAGTACTTC.

Written as DNA, the CDR3 is TGCGCCAGCAGCTCGGGACAGGGTGACTATGGCTACACCTTC. Protein: CASSSGQGDYGYTF. This chain links TRBV5-1 with TRBJ1-2; 9 nucleotides align to TRBD1. From germline, CDR1 is SGHRS and CDR2 YFSETQ. Germline trimming cut 3 bases from V and 3 bases from J; bases unmatched to any gene: 3. The CDR3 length is 14 residues.

The chain joins TRBV5-1 to TRBJ2-6; no definite D call. The V end lost 7 bases, the J end lost 2 bases, and 7 bases lay between the germline ends. The CDR3 runs to 13 residues. Germline lookup yields CDR1 SGHRS and CDR2 YFSETQ. CDR3 DNA: TGCGCCAGCGCGGATGCTGGGGCCAACGTCCTGACTTTC. Protein: CASADAGANVLTF. The whole variable domain, remainder taken from reference TRBV5-1 and TRBJ2-6, is KAGVTQTPRYLIKTRGQQVTLSCSPISGHRSVSWYQQTPGQGLQFLFEYFSETQRNKGNFPGRFSGRQFSNSRSEMNVSTLELGDSALYLCASADAGANVLTFGAGSRLTVL.

In this sample, this clone turned up a few times. The chain links TRBV19 to TRBJ1-1; TRBD1 matches at 8 bases. Germline lookup yields CDR1 LNHDA and CDR2 SQIVND (reference sequence). The CDR3 covers 14 residues. With V trimmed by 6 bases and J by 3 bases, 6 bases remained unmatched. Here the CDR3 DNA reads TGTGCCAGTAGACGGGACAGGCCCGACACTGAAGCTTTCTTT. Translated, it gives CASRRDRPDTEAFF.

A word on this clone: Other nucleotide sequences in the sample specify the same CDR3. V usage is TRBV7-3 and J usage is TRBJ2-1; D unresolved. With 2 bases removed from V and 0 bases from J, the gap between germline ends came to 5 bases. Germline V gene sequence: CDR1 SGHTA, CDR2 FQGTGA. The CDR3 contains 14 residues. In DNA, the CDR3 is TGTGCCAGCAGCTTAGGTAGCTCCTACAATGAGCAGTTCTTC. Protein product: CASSLGSSYNEQFF.